The 26 T cell receptor beta chains presented below share a single source sample, sequenced in a study of TIL therapy for anti-PD-1-resistant metastatic lung cancer. As to time point: pre-treatment sample, taken before nivolumab and TIL therapy. This was the immunoSEQ v3 assay. Method: immunoSEQ multiplex PCR; TCRdb's copy keeps in-frame clones and lacks some. The sample shows about 59,000 clones, more than 80% of them seen only once. The material sequenced was blood, taken at baseline. Every receptor here comes from a person between 25 and 80 years old with non-small cell lung cancer.

The chain employs TRBV28 and TRBJ1-4; no firm D call. This CDR3 has 12 amino acids. Germline assignment: CDR1 MDHEN and CDR2 SYDVKM. Trimming shortened V by 8 bases and J by 8 bases, and 12 bases separated the two germline ends. The CDR3 DNA follows: TGTGCCAGCGGTCAAGTCCTGGAAAAACTGTTTTTT. The encoded protein is CASGQVLEKLFF.

This rearrangement joins TRBV9 to TRBJ1-3; tentative D call: TRBD1 (5 bases). Germline CDR1 reads SGDLS; CDR2 reads YYNGEE. The CDR3 is 18 amino acids. V dropped 3 bases and J dropped 4 bases, with 23 bases sitting between them. DNA of the CDR3: TGTGCCAGCAGCGCACCCCGGGGGGGACGAAGGTCAGGAAACACCATATATTTT. This codes for CASSAPRGGRRSGNTIYF. Combining the CDR3 with reference TRBV9 and TRBJ1-3 gives the whole variable domain DSGVTQTPKHLITATGQRVTLRCSPRSGDLSVYWYQQSLDQGLQFLIQYYNGEERAKGNILERFSAQQFPDLHSELNLSSLELGDSALYFCASSAPRGGRRSGNTIYFGEGSWLTVV.

The rearrangement links TRBV28 to TRBJ1-6; D gene unclear. The ends were cut back, 10 bases at V and 0 bases at J, with 13 bases in the middle. Germline assignment: CDR1 MDHEN and CDR2 SYDVKM. This CDR3 region has 15 residues. The CDR3 coding sequence is TGTGCCACCGACGGTGCGAGCTCCTATAATTCACCCCTCCACTTT. Its translation: CATDGASSYNSPLHF.

This clone was seen a few times. The V call is TRBV7-9, the J call TRBJ2-3, with 7 positions matching TRBD2. V trimming: 3 bases; J trimming: 6 bases; junction bases outside the gene matches: 9. Germline V lookup: CDR1 SEHNR, CDR2 FQNEAQ (reference sequence). The CDR3 is 15 residues long. The CDR3 loop is CASSFWEGRRDTQYF. The CDR3 nucleotides are TGTGCCAGCAGCTTTTGGGAGGGCCGTAGGGATACGCAGTATTTT.

The chain joins TRBV28 to TRBJ2-7; 13 nucleotides agree with TRBD2. The CDR3 has 14 amino acids. CDR1 is MDHEN and CDR2 is SYDVKM in the germline V gene. Trimming at V came to 10 bases and at J to 4 bases, leaving 7 bases not matched to a gene. CDR3 amino acids: CATRTSGSLYEQYF. DNA for the CDR3: TGTGCCACTCGGACTAGCGGGAGTTTATACGAGCAGTACTTC.

This clone appeared a few times. The V gene is TRBV18, the J gene TRBJ1-4; weak D call: TRBD1 (6 bases). V was pared by 4 bases and J by 8 bases, with 11 bases between. Germline CDR1 is KGHSH and CDR2 is LQKENI. The CDR3 spans 13 residues. CDR3 residues: CASSRDKSEKLFF. The DNA for the CDR3 is TGTGCCAGCTCACGGGACAAAAGCGAAAAACTGTTTTTT.

The CDR3 loop is CASSVGSHQETQYF. The CDR3 DNA follows: TGTGCCAGCAGCGTTGGTAGCCACCAAGAGACCCAGTACTTC. The chain has TRBV9 and TRBJ2-5; no clear D gene. The CDR3 totals 14 residues. Between the trimmed V and J ends, which lost 2 bases and 0 bases, there was a span of 8 bases. CDR1 and CDR2 from the germline V gene are SGDLS and YYNGEE.

The chain is built from TRBV10-3 and TRBJ2-5, with D possibly TRBD1 on 6 matching bases. With 4 bases removed from V and 3 bases from J, the gap between germline ends came to 9 bases. The CDR3 has 13 residues. Germline V gene sequence: CDR1 ENHRY, CDR2 SYGVKD. CDR3 residues: CAISARTEETQYF. CDR3 nucleotide sequence: TGTGCCATCAGTGCCAGGACAGAAGAGACCCAGTACTTC.

This rearrangement joins TRBV7-9 to TRBJ2-1; the D gene is possibly TRBD2 (6 bases). V was clipped by 4 bases and J by 4 bases, with 11 bases between them. Germline-derived CDR1 and CDR2 are SEHNR and FQNEAQ (reference sequence). The CDR3 extends over 14 amino acids. The CDR3 protein is CASSSGTQYNEQFF. The CDR3 region has the DNA TGTGCCAGCAGCTCCGGGACTCAATACAATGAGCAGTTCTTC.

V and J are TRBV7-8 and TRBJ2-1; D is perhaps TRBD1 or TRBD2 (6 bases each). Per the germline V gene, CDR1 is SGHVS and CDR2 is FQNEAQ. Between the trimmed V and J ends, which lost 4 bases and 10 bases, there was a span of 23 bases. The CDR3 extends over 16 amino acids. The CDR3 DNA reads TGTGCCAGCAGCTCAGTGGGGGGTCTCACTACAGGGGAGCAGTTCTTC. Residues: CASSSVGGLTTGEQFF.

This sequence joins TRBV5-1 and TRBJ1-6; TRBD1 is a possible D gene (5 bases). There are 12 residues in the CDR3. The ends were cut back, 7 bases at V and 7 bases at J, with 9 bases in the middle. CDR1 is SGHRS and CDR2 is YFSETQ in the germline V gene. CDR3 amino acids: CASWEGNSPLHF. The CDR3 DNA follows: TGCGCCAGCTGGGAGGGGAATTCACCCCTCCACTTT.

This clone appeared a few times. The V gene is TRBV7-9, the J gene TRBJ2-3; D may be TRBD2 (5 bases). Deletions cut 4 bases from V and 5 bases from J, with 7 bases between. CDR3 length equals 12 residues. Per the germline V gene, CDR1 is SEHNR and CDR2 is FQNEAQ (reference sequence). CDR3 sequence (DNA): TGTGCCAGCAGCTATGGAGGAGATACGCAGTATTTT. This encodes CASSYGGDTQYF.

The chain employs TRBV6-6 and TRBJ2-2; TRBD2 matches 7 bases. Germline-derived CDR1 and CDR2 are MNHNY and SVGAGI (reference sequence). This CDR3 is 15 amino acids long. V trimming: 6 bases; J trimming: 1 base; junction bases outside the gene matches: 5. The CDR3 here is CASSASGKNTGELFF. The CDR3 nucleotides are TGTGCCAGCAGCGCTAGCGGAAAGAACACCGGGGAGCTGTTTTTT.

The CDR3: CASSIPGQGEETQYF. The CDR3 DNA is TGTGCCAGCAGTATCCCGGGACAGGGGGAAGAGACCCAGTACTTC. V gene TRBV6-2 or TRBV6-3 combines with J gene TRBJ2-5; 11 bases are a match to TRBD1. Trimming cost V 5 bases and J 3 bases; bases outside gene matches: 5. The CDR3 extends over 15 amino acids. Looked up from germline, CDR1 is MNHEY and CDR2 is SVGEGT.

The V call is TRBV12-5, the J call TRBJ2-1; 7 positions match TRBD2. Per the germline V gene, CDR1 is LGHNT and CDR2 is FRNRAP. Germline trimming cut 0 bases from V and 5 bases from J; bases unmatched to any gene: 7. There are 16 residues in the CDR3. The chain's CDR3 is CASGLVLGRAHNEQFF. The CDR3 DNA sequence: TGTGCTAGTGGTTTGGTACTTGGGAGGGCGCACAATGAGCAGTTCTTC.

The chain combines TRBV18 with TRBJ1-4; TRBD1 matches 7 bases. The germline CDR1 and CDR2 sequences are KGHSH and LQKENI. CDR3 length: 14 residues. J gave up 3 bases and V 7 bases, and 5 bases lay outside the gene matches. As DNA, the CDR3 is TGTGCCAGCTTCTCCGGGACAGCTAATGAAAAACTGTTTTTT. Encoded protein: CASFSGTANEKLFF.

The V call is TRBV6-5, the J call TRBJ2-7, with 14 positions matching TRBD2. This CDR3 is built from 15 residues. Germline V gene data show CDR1 as MNHEY and CDR2 as SVGAGI. Trimming took 6 bases from V and 4 from J; bases not matched to a gene: 5. The CDR3 nucleotides are TGTGCCAGCAGCCACCGGACTAGCGGGAGGTACGAGCAGTACTTC. It encodes CASSHRTSGRYEQYF.

This CDR3 is CASSLVGTGAIHKNIQYF. CDR3 nucleotides: TGTGCCAGCAGCTTAGTTGGGACAGGGGCAATTCACAAAAACATTCAGTACTTC. This chain links TRBV7-9 with TRBJ2-4, with 10 bases lining up with TRBD1. CDR1 and CDR2 from the germline V gene are SEHNR and FQNEAQ (reference sequence). After removal of 1 base from V and 3 bases from J, the junction contained 9 bases not matched to a gene. CDR3 length: 18 amino acids. The variable domain in full, with the rest retrieved from reference TRBV7-9 and TRBJ2-4, is DTGVSQNPRHKITKRGQNVTFRCDPISEHNRLYWYRQTLGQGPEFLTYFQNEAQLEKSRLLSDRFSAERPKGSFSTLEIQRTEQGDSAMYLCASSLVGTGAIHKNIQYFGAGTRLSVL.

This clone showed up just a few times. The CDR3 sequence: CSVEPPNMAEQFF. The CDR3 bases are TGCAGCGTTGAACCGCCGAACATGGCTGAGCAGTTCTTC. The V gene is TRBV29-1, the J gene TRBJ2-1, with D unresolved. The germline V gene encodes CDR1 SQVTM and CDR2 ANQGSEA. V gave up 2 bases and J gave up 9 bases, with 14 bases separating them. This CDR3 is 13 amino acids long.

CDR3 sequence: CASSPEVRGRSNQPQHF. The CDR3 nucleotides are TGCGCCAGCAGCCCCGAAGTGAGGGGTAGAAGCAATCAGCCCCAGCATTTT. V and J are TRBV4-1 and TRBJ1-5; D might be TRBD1 (5 bases). Germline V gives CDR1 MGHRA, CDR2 YSYEKL. The V end was cut by 4 bases, the J end by 1 base, with 17 bases between. CDR3 length: 17 residues.

The chain recombines TRBV4-1 with TRBJ1-5; 7 bases map to TRBD1. Per germline, CDR1 MGHRA and CDR2 YSYEKL. CDR3 length: 16 residues. The J segment lost 2 bases and the V segment lost 3 bases, leaving 7 bases of the junction unmatched. CDR3 nucleotides: TGCGCCAGCAGCCAGCAACAGGGGCTCGGCAATCAGCCCCAGCATTTT. Translated: CASSQQQGLGNQPQHF.

The J gene is TRBJ1-5, the V gene TRBV6-2 or TRBV6-3, with TRBD1 matching 10 bases. J gave up 2 bases and V 6 bases, and 7 bases lay outside the gene matches. The germline gives CDR1 MNHEY, CDR2 SVGEGT. The CDR3 runs 16 residues. The CDR3 loop reads CASSQTGGLGNQPQHF. CDR3 nucleotides: TGTGCCAGCAGCCAGACAGGGGGCTTGGGCAATCAGCCCCAGCATTTT.

The chain recombines TRBV7-2 with TRBJ2-7, with D possibly TRBD1 on 6 matching bases. Germline lookup yields CDR1 SGHTA and CDR2 FQGNSA. Trimming took off 2 bases at V and 3 bases at J, with 14 bases between the two ends. This CDR3 comprises 15 residues. The CDR3 spells CASSLIQGNDYEQYF. In nucleotides, the CDR3 is TGTGCCAGCAGCTTAATCCAGGGGAATGACTACGAGCAGTACTTC.

The chain employs TRBV13 and TRBJ2-1; D not certain. Trimming took 3 bases from V and 3 from J, leaving 24 bases between them. Germline values: CDR1 PRHDT, CDR2 FYEKMQ (reference sequence). CDR3 length: 19 amino acids. CDR3 amino acids: CASSLYYPITGQRYNEQFF. The CDR3 coding sequence is TGTGCCAGCAGCTTGTACTACCCTATAACGGGCCAGCGCTACAATGAGCAGTTCTTC.

The table lists this clone with a count of one. This chain uses TRBV25-1 with TRBJ2-5; 7 nucleotides agree with TRBD2. In germline, CDR1 is MGHDK, CDR2 SYGVNS. The V and J ends lost 5 bases and 5 bases, in that order; junction bases with no gene match: 5. This CDR3 has 13 amino acids. CDR3 protein: CASSWGGEETQYF. The CDR3 DNA reads TGTGCCAGCAGTTGGGGGGGGGAGGAGACCCAGTACTTC.

The rearrangement uses TRBV5-1 and TRBJ2-5, with D unresolved. Germline-derived CDR1 and CDR2 are SGHRS and YFSETQ. The CDR3 extends over 15 amino acids. V was clipped by 1 base and J by 2 bases, with 12 bases between them. CDR3 in DNA: TGCGCCAGCAGCTTGTACGTGGGCAGGCAAGAGACCCAGTACTTC. Amino acids: CASSLYVGRQETQYF.